This paragraph covers one T cell receptor beta chain sequence. Its antigen is currently not known. Nothing much larger sits one base from this clone, and base qualities are not available. TCRbeta CDR3 regions were amplified from genomic DNA using the immunoSEQ Assay, a bias-controlled multiplex PCR. The authors' analysis ran thus. Nucleated cell counts per sample were estimated from amplification of reference gene primers within the assay. To quantify the absolute abundance of each unique TCRbeta CDR3 rearrangement, sequence reads were collapsed and filtered. For each sample, productive Simpson clonality was calculated as the square root of Simpson's diversity index across productive rearrangements. The source is immuneACCESS, and TCRdb retained only in-frame sequences with V and J called. Part of the clones is not carried over; for the studies checked, unresolved V genes explain less than half of this, and the remainder is unexplained. The D gene and trimming were derived from the DNA, and the V and J assignments and clone size from that table. The sample table holds 150,000 to 200,000 clones, of which approximately 93% were seen once. Of the sample, about 2% falls within the top ten clones.

At one collaborating source in Seattle, patients were enrolled during active infection and were followed longitudinally through the course of disease. Whole blood was collected in K2EDTA tubes by collaborating institutions according to the institutions' own protocols. For TCRbeta analysis, collaborators shipped samples in one of three forms: frozen whole blood, isolated PBMCs, or DNA extracted from either of those sample types. These data come from a study of blood T cell repertoires in COVID-19 (dated by TCRdb to the early 2020s). In terms of the full investigation: Samples covering the acute and convalescent phases of COVID-19 were provided by collaborators in the United States, Italy and Spain. The material from the prospective study consisted of cDNA or gDNA derived from T cells, B-cell-depleted T cells, or PBMCs. Deeply sampled blood TCRbeta repertoires from subjects exposed to, actively infected with, or recovered from COVID-19 were included in the dataset. The repertoires were released in a freely available public database intended as a resource for research on the immune response to SARS-CoV-2. Samples were obtained from the ongoing ImmuneRACE study (first 160 participants) and from 1,254 subjects provided by 6 global collaborators. Nearly every sample came with metadata listing a de-identified subject ID, COVID-19 status, age in years and sex. HLA class I and class II types, where available, came from metadata supplied by the sample provider rather than from assay-based typing.

The CDR3 measures 14 amino acids from cysteine to phenylalanine. The retained sequence is limited to the CDR3, 42 bases, with the frame set at the first base. Via the germline V gene (reference sequence), CDR1 is LNHDA and CDR2 SQIVND. A distance of 11 bases separates the germline ends of V and J, which lose 5 bases and 3 bases respectively. Points the paper makes about the study in general: Clinical and demographic metadata were provided uncurated, with the amount varying by source and participant.

The sequence was obtained from a woman aged 55-75 years with COVID-19, enrolled during active disease. Sequencing input: peripheral blood. This chain is built from TRBV19 and TRBJ1-5, with the D gene uncertain. DNA sequence: TGTGCCAGTAGTTACGGGAACTTCAATCAGCCCCAGCATTTT. Its amino acids are CASSYGNFNQPQHF.